This TCR beta chain comes out of a study of graft-versus-host responses after intestinal transplantation. Germline V lookup: CDR1 MNHEY, CDR2 SVGAGI. With 6 bases removed from V and 0 bases from J, the gap between germline ends came to 14 bases. This CDR3 region has 15 residues. Concerning this clone itself: Its specificity is not known.

Only in-frame clones appear in the TCRdb table, and some are missing; sequencing was by immunoSEQ multiplex PCR. The data contain about 120,000 clones, approximately 92% of them singletons. The chain carries TRBV6-5 and TRBJ1-1; D call uncertain. Sequencing was performed on unstimulated CD8+ T cells sorted from spleen or lymph node cells, taken before intestinal transplant. This receptor was taken from a human donor who received an intestinal transplant. As DNA, the CDR3 is TGTGCCAGCAGCCTTGCCCGGACGCTGAACACTGAAGCTTTCTTT. It encodes CASSLARTLNTEAFF.